The 21 T cell receptor beta chains reported below all come from one sample, sequenced in a study of cytomegalovirus exposure and HLA in healthy donors. A multiplex PCR was run with 60 Vbeta primers and 13 Jbeta primers. Profiling relied on immunoSEQ multiplex PCR, and the TCRdb table lists in-frame clones only, not all of them. The data hold 100,000 to 150,000 clones, with around 80% observed a single time. The sample taken for sequencing was PBMCs. The receptors originated from a woman aged 35 to 49 in good health and CMV-seronegative.

The chain employs TRBV28 and TRBJ1-3; D possibly corresponds to TRBD1 (5 bases). The length of the CDR3 is 13 residues. The germline CDR1 and CDR2 sequences are MDHEN and SYDVKM. V was pared by 6 bases and J by 5 bases, with 11 bases between. The CDR3 here is CASRGPERNTIYF. The CDR3 nucleotides are TGTGCCAGCAGGGGGCCGGAGAGAAACACCATATATTTT.

This clone was seen a handful of times. This chain connects TRBV13 to TRBJ2-1; D perhaps matches TRBD1 (6 bases). Germline V gene lookup returns CDR1 PRHDT and CDR2 FYEKMQ (reference sequence). CDR3 length: 15 amino acids. V lost 6 bases to trimming and J lost 6 bases, with 18 bases between them. The CDR3: CASSSQGRLGNEQFF. For the CDR3, the DNA is TGTGCCAGCAGTTCACAGGGCCGGTTGGGCAATGAGCAGTTCTTC.

This clone appeared once. V and J are TRBV5-8 and TRBJ1-6, with 8 nucleotides matching TRBD1. The CDR3 consists of 15 residues. Trimming took 1 base from V and 5 from J; bases not matched to a gene: 2. CDR1 SGHTS and CDR2 YDEGEE come from the germline V gene. CDR3 DNA: TGTGCCAGCAGCTTGAGGACAGGGAATAATTCACCCCTCCACTTT. It codes for CASSLRTGNNSPLHF.

As DNA, the CDR3 is TGTGCCAGCAGTGAAGCCTGGGACAGTACCTACGAGCAGTACTTC. This codes for CASSEAWDSTYEQYF. V usage is TRBV6-1 and J usage is TRBJ2-7, with 7 nucleotides matching TRBD1. The J segment lost 2 bases and the V segment lost 0 bases, leaving 4 bases of the junction unmatched. This CDR3 has 15 residues. CDR1 is MNHNS, CDR2 SASEGT, per germline.

The chain has TRBV19 and TRBJ2-7, with 9 bases identical to TRBD2. The germline V gene has CDR1 LNHDA and CDR2 SQIVND (reference sequence). The CDR3 covers 14 residues. Trimming cost V 5 bases and J 2 bases; bases outside gene matches: 4. CDR3 coding DNA: TGTGCCAGTAGTGCCCTAGCGGGACCCTACGAGCAGTACTTC. Encoded protein: CASSALAGPYEQYF.

This chain links TRBV6-1 with TRBJ2-7; TRBD2 is a possible D gene (6 bases). V lost 6 bases and J lost 4, with 7 bases in between. The CDR3 extends over 11 amino acids. Germline V CDR1 and CDR2: MNHNS, SASEGT. CDR3 sequence reads: CASRGTYEQYF. The CDR3 nucleotides are TGTGCCAGCAGGGGGACTTACGAGCAGTACTTC.

The chain links TRBV5-1 to TRBJ2-2; D call uncertain. The V end was cut by 0 bases, the J end by 7 bases, with 4 bases between. The CDR3 has 12 amino acids. The germline V gene encodes CDR1 SGHRS and CDR2 YFSETQ. The chain's CDR3 is CASSLVSGELFF. The CDR3, as DNA: TGCGCCAGCAGCTTGGTTAGCGGGGAGCTGTTTTTT. Based on the CDR3 plus reference TRBV5-1 and TRBJ2-2, the full variable domain is KAGVTQTPRYLIKTRGQQVTLSCSPISGHRSVSWYQQTPGQGLQFLFEYFSETQRNKGNFPGRFSGRQFSNSRSEMNVSTLELGDSALYLCASSLVSGELFFGEGSRLTVL.

The rearrangement joins TRBV7-2 to TRBJ1-5; TRBD1 agrees at 8 bases. V gave up 2 bases and J gave up 1 base; unmatched junction bases: 4. CDR3 size: 16 residues. Germline CDR1 reads SGHTA; CDR2 reads FQGNSA. CDR3 sequence reads: CASSLTGGGSNQPQHF. The CDR3 region has the DNA TGTGCCAGCAGCTTAACAGGGGGGGGAAGCAATCAGCCCCAGCATTTT.

This sequence joins TRBV7-9 and TRBJ2-1; D unclear. With 1 base removed from V and 4 bases from J, the gap between germline ends came to 5 bases. The CDR3 extends over 13 amino acids. The V gene's germline CDR1 is SEHNR and CDR2 FQNEAQ (reference sequence). CDR3: CASSLVVYNEQFF. As DNA, the CDR3 is TGTGCCAGCAGCTTAGTCGTTTACAATGAGCAGTTCTTC.

The chain carries TRBV7-9 and TRBJ1-5; TRBD1 is a possible D gene (5 bases). V was clipped by 5 bases and J by 12 bases, with 17 bases between them. The CDR3 length is 13 residues. Germline CDR1 SEHNR, CDR2 FQNEAQ (reference sequence). The CDR3 DNA reads TGTGCCAGCAGCCCTGGGGCAGGAGGGGTCCAGCATTTT. Amino acids: CASSPGAGGVQHF.

The genes are TRBV19 and TRBJ1-1; the D is unclear. The V end lost 3 bases, the J end lost 3 bases, and 11 bases lay between the germline ends. CDR1 is LNHDA and CDR2 is SQIVND in the germline V gene (reference sequence). The CDR3 totals 14 residues. As DNA, the CDR3 is TGTGCCAGTAGTATGTTTGGCTCAGACACTGAAGCTTTCTTT. It specifies CASSMFGSDTEAFF. The entire variable domain, with the rest obtained from reference TRBV19 and TRBJ1-1, is as follows: DGGITQSPKYLFRKEGQNVTLSCEQNLNHDAMYWYRQDPGQGLRLIYYSQIVNDFQKGDIAEGYSVSREKKESFPLTVTSAQKNPTAFYLCASSMFGSDTEAFFGQGTRLTVV.

V and J are TRBV6-5 and TRBJ1-1, with 12 bases matching TRBD1. Looked up from germline, CDR1 is MNHEY and CDR2 is SVGAGI. The CDR3 runs 16 residues. The V segment lost 2 bases and the J segment 5 bases; nucleotides outside the gene matches: 6. The CDR3 region is CASSYPGTGGGTEAFF. In DNA form, the CDR3 reads TGTGCCAGCAGTTACCCGGGGACAGGGGGCGGTACTGAAGCTTTCTTT.

In DNA form, the CDR3 reads TGTGCCAGCAGTGAAGGGGCAGCCCTGAACACTGAAGCTTTCTTT. It is translated as CASSEGAALNTEAFF. The V call is TRBV2, the J call TRBJ1-1; no clear D. The CDR3 is 15 amino acids. The germline CDR1 and CDR2 sequences are SNHLY and FYNNEI. Trimming stripped 1 base from V and 0 bases from J, with 9 bases between.

To note about this clone: At one end, the junction sequence differs from germline, possibly due to a read error. The rearrangement links TRBV4-1 to TRBJ2-1; D possibly corresponds to TRBD2 (6 bases). The CDR3 is made up of 15 amino acids. From germline, CDR1 is MGHRA and CDR2 YSYEKL. The CDR3 sequence: CPSSQGAGSYNEQFF. The DNA for the CDR3 is TGCCCCAGCAGCCAAGGGGCGGGATCCTACAATGAGCAGTTCTTC.

The CDR3 protein is CASSVGGPNEKLFF. CDR3 nucleotides: TGTGCCAGCAGCGTAGGGGGGCCTAATGAAAAACTGTTTTTT. This chain connects TRBV9 to TRBJ1-4; possible D gene TRBD1, 6 bases. Germline lookup yields CDR1 SGDLS and CDR2 YYNGEE. With 0 bases removed from V and 3 bases from J, the gap between germline ends came to 6 bases. There are 14 residues in the CDR3.

V gene TRBV6-5 combines with J gene TRBJ2-3, with D possibly TRBD1 on 6 matching bases. The CDR3 has 13 amino acids. Trimming cost V 6 bases and J 6 bases, with 13 bases left between them. Germline CDR1 is MNHEY and CDR2 is SVGAGI. The DNA for the CDR3 is TGTGCCAGCAGACCATCAGGGGCGGATACGCAGTATTTT. Its protein product is CASRPSGADTQYF.

The CDR3 DNA reads TGTGCCAGCAGCCCTGCGGGGGGGGCCAATCAGCCCCAGCATTTT. Translation: CASSPAGGANQPQHF. This sequence joins TRBV9 and TRBJ1-5, with D maybe TRBD1 (6 bases). CDR1 SGDLS and CDR2 YYNGEE come from the germline V gene. CDR3 size: 15 residues. The V end lost 4 bases, the J end lost 3 bases, and 14 bases lay between the germline ends.

The rearrangement uses TRBV9 and TRBJ1-4; D may be TRBD1 (6 bases). Germline V gene sequence: CDR1 SGDLS, CDR2 YYNGEE. The V end lost 1 base, the J end lost 8 bases, and 15 bases lay between the germline ends. The CDR3 contains 15 residues. The CDR3 DNA is TGTGCCAGCAGCGTATCCGGGACATTGGGGGAAAAACTGTTTTTT. As protein: CASSVSGTLGEKLFF.

To note about this clone: The DNA is left out, because the CDR3 cannot be placed on it with certainty; the CDR3 is given as TCRdb lists it. The chain couples TRBV21-1 to TRBJ2-7; the table calls TRBD1, which could not be checked here. TRBV21-1 is labeled a pseudogene. The CDR3 has 17 amino acids, counting both end residues. CDR3 loop: CASIKPGQGPYPCEQYF.

The chain combines TRBV5-6 with TRBJ1-2; D unresolved. The V and J ends lost 4 bases and 8 bases respectively, with 12 bases between them. This CDR3 is built from 12 residues. Germline V CDR1 and CDR2: SGHDT, YYEEEE. The CDR3 region has the DNA TGTGCCAGCAGCCGTACGATCGAGGGCTACACCTTC. It is translated as CASSRTIEGYTF.

V and J are TRBV6-6 and TRBJ1-1; 10 bases are shared with TRBD1. The trim removed 6 bases at V and 5 bases at J, leaving 6 bases unmatched. The CDR3 contains 14 residues. Germline lookup yields CDR1 MNHNY and CDR2 SVGAGI (reference sequence). The CDR3 DNA follows: TGTGCCAGCAGCCTCGACAGGGGGCATACTGAAGCTTTCTTT. This translates into CASSLDRGHTEAFF.